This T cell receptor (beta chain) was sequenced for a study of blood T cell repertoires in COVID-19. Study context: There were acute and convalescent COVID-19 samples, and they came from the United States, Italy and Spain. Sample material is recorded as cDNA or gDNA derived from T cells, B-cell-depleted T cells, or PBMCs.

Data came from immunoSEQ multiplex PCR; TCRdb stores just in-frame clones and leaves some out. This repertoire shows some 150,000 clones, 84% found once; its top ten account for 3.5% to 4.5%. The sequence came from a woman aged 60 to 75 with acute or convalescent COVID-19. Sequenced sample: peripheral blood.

Here the CDR3 DNA reads TGTGCCTGGAGTACTCAATATACAGGGGGGCATCAGCCCCAGCATTTT. Protein sequence: CAWSTQYTGGHQPQHF. The chain uses TRBV30 and TRBJ1-5; TRBD1 matches at 8 bases. With 2 bases clipped from V and 5 bases from J, the junction kept 11 bases outside the gene matches. This CDR3 is built from 16 residues. Per germline, CDR1 GTSNPN and CDR2 SVGIG (reference sequence).